This T cell receptor (beta chain) appears in the sequencing data of a study of blood T cell repertoires in COVID-19. Study at large: Sites across the United States, Italy and Spain contributed samples from acute and convalescent COVID-19.

Looked up from germline, CDR1 is SGHAT and CDR2 is FQDESV (reference sequence). The V gene lost 1 base and the J gene lost 2 bases, with 8 bases spanning the gap. The CDR3 consists of 14 residues. TCRdb keeps only in-frame clones here, not all; method: immunoSEQ multiplex PCR. The table records 180,000 or so clones, roughly nine tenths of them present only once. The J gene is TRBJ1-1, the V gene TRBV11-1; no definite D call. The receptor was isolated from a man between 18 and 29 years old with acute or convalescent COVID-19. The sequencing input was peripheral blood. The CDR3 nucleotides read TGTGCCAGCAGCTTAGTTGACTCCAACACTGAAGCTTTCTTT. Its translation: CASSLVDSNTEAFF. Drawing the rest from reference TRBV11-1 and TRBJ1-1, the complete variable domain is EAEVAQSPRYKITEKSQAVAFWCDPISGHATLYWYRQILGQGPELLVQFQDESVVDDSQLPKDRFSAERLKGVDSTLKIQPAELGDSAMYLCASSLVDSNTEAFFGQGTRLTVV.